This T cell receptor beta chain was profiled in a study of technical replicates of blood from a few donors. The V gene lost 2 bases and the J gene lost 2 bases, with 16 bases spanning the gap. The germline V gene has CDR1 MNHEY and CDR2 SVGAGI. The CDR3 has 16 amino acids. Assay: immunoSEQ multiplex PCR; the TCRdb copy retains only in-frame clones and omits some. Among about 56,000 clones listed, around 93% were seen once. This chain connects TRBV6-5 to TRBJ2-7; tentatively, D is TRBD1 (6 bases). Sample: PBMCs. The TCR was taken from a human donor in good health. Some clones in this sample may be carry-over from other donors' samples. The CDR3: CASSYVVYRDPYEQYF. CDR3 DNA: TGTGCCAGCAGTTACGTCGTCTACAGGGATCCCTACGAGCAGTACTTC.